The rows below give T cell receptor beta chains drawn from one sample of a study of T cells in Graves' hyperthyroidism and ophthalmopathy. MiXCR, run by TCRdb on the multiplex PCR reads, gives a single entry per CDR3 protein. The data hold some 490,000 distinct CDR3 sequences, with about 16% observed a single time. The sample was blood. These receptors all stem from a woman aged 25 to 39 with Graves' ophthalmopathy. The CDR3 runs from the conserved cysteine through the conserved F or W. The D gene is left open where the match is weak. Rows may omit the clone size; those that give it use once, few, many or a size class.

TRBV13	14	-	-	TRBJ1-2	TGTGCCAGCAGCTTAGGCGCAGGCCCCTATGGCTACACCTTC	CASSLGAGPYGYTF
TRBV4-3	13	few	-	TRBJ1-5	TGCGCCAGCAGCCAAGGGGAGGATCAGCCCCAGCATTTT	CASSQGEDQPQHF
TRBV28	17	many	TRBD2	TRBJ2-1	TGTGCCAGCAGTACGGGTATATGGGAGGGCCTCTACAATGAGCAGTTCTTC	CASSTGIWEGLYNEQFF
TRBV7-2	14	many	-	TRBJ2-5	TGTGCCAGCAGCACCGGACTAAGGAAAGAGACCCAGTACTTC	CASSTGLRKETQYF
TRBV3-1	15	-	-	TRBJ1-5	TGTGCCAGCAGTAGACGGACGAGCAGCAATCAGCCCCAGCATTTT	CASSRRTSSNQPQHF
TRBV27	14	-	-	TRBJ1-5	TGTGCCAGCAGTTTCGGACTCGAAGGGCAGCCCCAGCATTTT	CASSFGLEGQPQHF
TRBV12-3/TRBV12-4	15	many	-	TRBJ1-2	TGTGCCAGCAGTTTAGAACAGCAAGCTAACTATGGCTACACCTTC	CASSLEQQANYGYTF
TRBV14	14	-	-	TRBJ2-7	TGTGCCAGCAGCCGGACTGTTTTCTCCTACGAGCAGTACTTC	CASSRTVFSYEQYF
TRBV9	15	-	TRBD2	TRBJ2-3	TGTGCCAGCAGCGGCCCCCTAGCGGGAGAGGATACGCAGTATTTT	CASSGPLAGEDTQYF
TRBV28	15	few	-	TRBJ2-4	TGTGCCACCACGAGGACGACTCCAAACAAAAACATTCAGTACTTC	CATTRTTPNKNIQYF
TRBV4-3	17	few	TRBD2	TRBJ2-1	TGCGCCAGCAGCCAAGACACCGGGACTAACTCCTACAATGAGCAGTTCTTC	CASSQDTGTNSYNEQFF
TRBV28	16	many	TRBD2	TRBJ2-3	TGTGCCAGCAGTCCGGCGGGAGGGCCCTCTACAGATACGCAGTATTTT	CASSPAGGPSTDTQYF
TRBV18	13	many	-	TRBJ2-3	TGTGCCAGCTCACCACTAACCACAGATACGCAGTATTTT	CASSPLTTDTQYF
TRBV14	16	-	-	TRBJ2-3	TGTGCCAGCAGCCAAGATGAGGGGCTGAGCACAGATACGCAGTATTTT	CASSQDEGLSTDTQYF
TRBV14	15	-	-	TRBJ1-2	TGTGCCAGCAGCCAAGAGTATGGCGCCAACTATGGCCACACCTTC	CASSQEYGANYGHTF
TRBV6-2/TRBV6-3	22	-	TRBD1	TRBJ2-5	TGTGCCAGCAGTTACCCCTCACTTAGGACAGGACCCAACAGGGGGCACCAAGAGACCCAGTACTTC	CASSYPSLRTGPNRGHQETQYF
TRBV29-1	12	-	-	TRBJ2-5	TGCAGCGTTGAGATCAGGTCAGAGACCCAGTACTTC	CSVEIRSETQYF
TRBV7-9	12	few	-	TRBJ2-1	TGTGCCAGCAGCTTAGTTCTAAACGCGCAGTTCTTC	CASSLVLNAQFF
TRBV9	12	many	TRBD2	TRBJ2-7	TGTGCCAGCAGTGCGGGGGGTTACGAGCAGTACTTC	CASSAGGYEQYF
TRBV12-3/TRBV12-4	14	many	-	TRBJ1-5	TGTGCCAGCAGTTTAAGGGAGAGAAATCAGCCCCAGCATTTT	CASSLRERNQPQHF
TRBV11-2	16	many	-	TRBJ2-3	TGTGCCAGCAGCACCCACGGGGCCGCCAGCACAAATACGCAGTATTTT	CASSTHGAASTNTQYF
TRBV25-1	17	many	TRBD1	TRBJ2-1	TGTGCCAGCAGTGAAAAGCCACCGGGACAGGGGTTCGGTGAGCAGTTCTTC	CASSEKPPGQGFGEQFF
TRBV15	15	-	-	TRBJ1-4	TGTGCCACCAGCACACGGGGGGCCTTTAATGAAAAACTGTTTTTT	CATSTRGAFNEKLFF
TRBV28	16	many	TRBD2	TRBJ2-3	TGTGCCAGCAGTTCTGGGACTAGCGGGAGCACAGATACGCAGTATTTT	CASSSGTSGSTDTQYF
TRBV27	14	few	TRBD1	TRBJ1-1	TGTGCCAGCAGTTCCCTGACAGGGGGGACTGAAGCTTTCTTT	CASSSLTGGTEAFF
TRBV6-1	16	few	TRBD1	TRBJ2-7	TGTGCCAGCAGCCTCTCTGGGACAGGGGGCTCCTACGAGCAGTACTTC	CASSLSGTGGSYEQYF
TRBV6-1	12	few	TRBD2	TRBJ2-1	TGTGCCACCGAGACTAGCGTCCCGGAGCAGTTCTTC	CATETSVPEQFF
TRBV20-1	20	many	TRBD2	TRBJ2-1	TGCAGTGCTAGAGATCGAGCGGTAGCGGGACTAGGGGAGCGGTACAATGAGCAGTTCTTC	CSARDRAVAGLGERYNEQFF
TRBV5-8	14	-	TRBD1	TRBJ2-4	TGTGCCAGCAGCTTGGAGACAGGGTTGAACATTCAGTACTTC	CASSLETGLNIQYF
TRBV3-1	16	-	-	TRBJ1-2	TGTGCCAGCAGCCAAGATACCCGATCAGGGTCCTATGGCTACACCTTC	CASSQDTRSGSYGYTF
TRBV11-2	14	few	-	TRBJ1-3	TGTGCCAGCAGCTCGGTGGGGCAGTCGGACACCATATATTTT	CASSSVGQSDTIYF
TRBV6-5	15	many	-	TRBJ1-5	TGTGCCAGCAGTTACGCCACGGGGAGCAATCAGCCCCAGCATTTT	CASSYATGSNQPQHF
TRBV11-1	15	many	-	TRBJ1-1	TGTGCCAGCAGCTTATGGGGGGGTAAGAACACTGAAGCTTTCTTT	CASSLWGGKNTEAFF
TRBV6-1	15	many	TRBD2	TRBJ2-7	TGTGCCAGCAGTGCCTCGGGACTAGGGCCCTACGAGCAGTACTTC	CASSASGLGPYEQYF
TRBV20-1	14	few	-	TRBJ2-1	TGCAGTGCTAGAATTGGCAGGATCAACAATGAGCAGTTCTTC	CSARIGRINNEQFF
TRBV5-5	18	many	-	TRBJ2-7	TGTGCCAGCAGCCGATACCGAGCCGACAGGCTCGCAGGTCACGAGCAGTACTTC	CASSRYRADRLAGHEQYF
TRBV20-1	14	many	-	TRBJ1-1	TGCAGTGCCAAAGGGAGCCAGGGGAACACTGAAGCTTTCTTT	CSAKGSQGNTEAFF
TRBV28	12	many	TRBD1	TRBJ2-7	TGTGCCAGCAGGACAGGGCAGTACGAGCAGTACTTC	CASRTGQYEQYF
TRBV28	14	many	-	TRBJ1-1	TGTGCCAGCACCCCGTTTGTGGCAAACACTGAAGCTTTCTTT	CASTPFVANTEAFF
TRBV7-9	14	-	TRBD1	TRBJ2-7	TGTGCCAGCAGCCCGCGGACAGGCAAAGGGGAGCAGTACTTC	CASSPRTGKGEQYF
TRBV19	12	-	TRBD1	TRBJ2-3	TGTGCCAGCGGACAGGGGGCAGATACGCAGTATTTT	CASGQGADTQYF
TRBV10-2	15	-	TRBD2	TRBJ2-1	TGCGCCAGCAGTGCGGTAGCGGGAGATTTAAATGAGCAGTTCTTC	CASSAVAGDLNEQFF
TRBV20-1	15	many	-	TRBJ1-4	TGCAGTGCTGCCCGGGCCACGAGGGCTAATGAAAAACTGTTTTTT	CSAARATRANEKLFF
TRBV4-3	17	few	-	TRBJ1-1	TGCGCCAGCAGCCCCACGTTTGGGGGCCTCTCGAACACTGAAGCTTTCTTT	CASSPTFGGLSNTEAFF